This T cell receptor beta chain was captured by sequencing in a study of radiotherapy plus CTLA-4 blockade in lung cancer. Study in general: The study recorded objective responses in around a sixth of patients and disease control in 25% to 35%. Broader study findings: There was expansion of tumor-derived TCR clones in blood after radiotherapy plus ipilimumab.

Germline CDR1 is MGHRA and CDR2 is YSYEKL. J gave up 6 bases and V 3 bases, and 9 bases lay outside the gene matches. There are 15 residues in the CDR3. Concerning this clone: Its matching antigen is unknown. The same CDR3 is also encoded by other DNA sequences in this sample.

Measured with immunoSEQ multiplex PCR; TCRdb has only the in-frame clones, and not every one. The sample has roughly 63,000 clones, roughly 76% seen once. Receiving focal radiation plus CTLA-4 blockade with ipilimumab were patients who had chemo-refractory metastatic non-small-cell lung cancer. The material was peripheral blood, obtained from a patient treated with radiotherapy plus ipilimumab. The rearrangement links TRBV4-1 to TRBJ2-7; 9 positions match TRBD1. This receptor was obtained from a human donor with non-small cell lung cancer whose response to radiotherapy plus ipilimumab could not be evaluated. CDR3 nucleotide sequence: TGCGCCAGCAGCCAGGAGACAGGGGGAAGGGGCGAGCAGTACTTC. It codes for CASSQETGGRGEQYF.